This T cell receptor beta chain was sequenced for a study of T-cell reconstitution after alpha-beta-depleted transplantation in children. Findings of the study overall: The origin of high day-60 TCRbeta diversity in some patients lay in surviving recipient T cells and thymic progenitors. From newly produced T cells came most of the T-cell counts and diversity one year after transplant. By about two months after transplant, alpha-beta T cells reportedly arose from several hundred graft clones that had expanded.

As to this clonotype: What it binds is not known.

The CDR3 is 14 residues long. Trimming took 1 base from V and 1 from J, leaving 6 bases between them. Preparation of the TCRbeta library involved a method that used unique molecular identifiers. TCRdb processed the PCR reads anew with MiXCR; each CDR3 protein has one entry. The sample comprises fewer than 550,000 distinct CDR3 sequences, about a sixth of which are singletons, and approximately 29% rests with the top ten. This specimen was PBMCs, mostly from graft donor cells, taken 360 days after TCRalphabeta/CD19-depleted stem cell transplant. This receptor was obtained from a boy in the first two years of life who had a stem cell transplant for Wiskott-Aldrich syndrome, so the T cells may come from the graft donor. The genes are TRBV12-3 or TRBV12-4 and TRBJ2-3, with unresolved D. The CDR3 nucleotides read TGTGCCAGCAGTTTAGTGAGTCGCACAGATACGCAGTATTTT. Protein product: CASSLVSRTDTQYF.